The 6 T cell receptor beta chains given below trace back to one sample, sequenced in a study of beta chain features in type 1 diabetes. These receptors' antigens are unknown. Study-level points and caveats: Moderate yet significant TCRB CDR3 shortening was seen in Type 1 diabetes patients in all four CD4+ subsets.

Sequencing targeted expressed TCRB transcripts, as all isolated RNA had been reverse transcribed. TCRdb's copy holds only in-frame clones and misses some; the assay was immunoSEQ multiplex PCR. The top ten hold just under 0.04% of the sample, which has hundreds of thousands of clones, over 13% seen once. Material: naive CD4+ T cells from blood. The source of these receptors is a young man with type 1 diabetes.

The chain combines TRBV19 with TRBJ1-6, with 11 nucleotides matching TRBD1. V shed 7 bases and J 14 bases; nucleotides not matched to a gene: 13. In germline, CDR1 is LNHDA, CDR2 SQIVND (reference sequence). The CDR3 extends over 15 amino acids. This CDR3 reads CASTDKGTGGFALHF. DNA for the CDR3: TGTGCCAGTACCGATAAAGGGACAGGGGGATTTGCCCTCCACTTT.

The CDR3 sequence: CASSYSRSGDTQYF. CDR3 DNA sequence: TGTGCCAGCAGTTACTCGAGATCTGGAGATACGCAGTATTTT. The chain links TRBV6-5 to TRBJ2-3; D is ambiguous. This CDR3 contains 14 residues. Per the germline V gene, CDR1 is MNHEY and CDR2 is SVGAGI. Trimming removed 0 bases at V and 5 bases at J, with 9 bases between.

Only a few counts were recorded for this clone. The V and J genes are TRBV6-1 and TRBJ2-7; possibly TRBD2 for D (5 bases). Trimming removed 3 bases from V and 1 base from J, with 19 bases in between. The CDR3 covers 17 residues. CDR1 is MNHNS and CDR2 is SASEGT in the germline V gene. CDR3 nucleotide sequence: TGTGCCAGCAGTGACCCCCGGAGAGAGGGCAGGTCCTACGAGCAGTACTTC. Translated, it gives CASSDPRREGRSYEQYF.

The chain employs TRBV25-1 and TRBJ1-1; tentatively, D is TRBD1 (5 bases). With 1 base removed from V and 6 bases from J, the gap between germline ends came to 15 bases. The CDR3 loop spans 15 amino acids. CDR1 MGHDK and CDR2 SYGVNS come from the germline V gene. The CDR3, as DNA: TGTGCCAGCAGTGAATCAAGCAGGGCTACGGCTGAAGCTTTCTTT. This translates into CASSESSRATAEAFF.

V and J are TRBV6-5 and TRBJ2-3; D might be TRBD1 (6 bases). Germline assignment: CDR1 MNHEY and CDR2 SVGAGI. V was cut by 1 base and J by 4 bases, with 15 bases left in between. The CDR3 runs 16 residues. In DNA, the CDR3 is TGTGCCAGCAGTTACTATGGCAGGGGACGGGCAGATACGCAGTATTTT. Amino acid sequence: CASSYYGRGRADTQYF.

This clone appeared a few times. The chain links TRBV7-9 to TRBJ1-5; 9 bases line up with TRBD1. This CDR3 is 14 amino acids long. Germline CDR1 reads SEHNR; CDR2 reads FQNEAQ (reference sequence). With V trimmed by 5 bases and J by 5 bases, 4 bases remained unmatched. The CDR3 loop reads CASSIQGADQPQHF. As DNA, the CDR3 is TGTGCCAGCAGCATACAGGGGGCCGATCAGCCCCAGCATTTT.